Following are 26 T cell receptor beta chains from one sample sequenced in a study of human T cells and chemical hapten exposure (dated by TCRdb to the early 2020s). Library generation was performed with RACE. The sequencer was a NextSeq 500. TCRdb cleaned the public reads at Q25 with fastp, built clones with MiXCR and kept in-frame beta chains. CDR3 protein duplicates are merged, each entry listing the most common genes and DNA. The sample table shows about 52,000 distinct CDR3 sequences, and more than 9.5% are seen once. 15% to 20% of the sample is taken by the ten largest. The time point label, as the study defines it: patch test 3, about 24 weeks after DPC sensitization. The sample's treatment or condition, from its label and the paper: therapeutic diphenylcyclopropenone sensitization with weekly scalp DPC. The material was whole blood, obtained in connection with sensitization to the hapten diphenylcyclopropenone (DPC). The receptor source for this set is a woman aged 40 to 55 with alopecia areata. Some clones in this sample may be carry-over from other donors' samples.

This clonotype was detected only a few times. This chain connects TRBV6-2 or TRBV6-3 to TRBJ2-1; TRBD1 matches at 11 bases. Germline V gene data show CDR1 as MNHEY and CDR2 as SVGEGT. Trimming removed 4 bases from V and 4 bases from J; junction bases left unmatched: 3. This CDR3 has 15 amino acids. The DNA for the CDR3 is TGTGCCAGCAGTTCCGGGACAGGGGGGTACAATGAGCAGTTCTTC. Residues: CASSSGTGGYNEQFF.

This clonotype was found many times. The chain recombines TRBV29-1 with TRBJ2-1; 9 nucleotides line up with TRBD2. This CDR3 is built from 14 residues. CDR1 is SQVTM, CDR2 ANQGSEA, per germline. With 1 base clipped from V and 7 bases from J, the junction kept 5 bases outside the gene matches. CDR3 in DNA: TGCAGCGTTGAAGGCGGGGGGGCCATAAATGAGCAGTTCTTC. As protein: CSVEGGGAINEQFF.

The chain links TRBV28 to TRBJ2-2, with unresolved D. Trimming cost V 7 bases and J 1 base, with 13 bases left between them. Germline V gene lookup returns CDR1 MDHEN and CDR2 SYDVKM. The CDR3 runs to 15 residues. The CDR3 sequence is CASTAWSRNTGELFF. CDR3 DNA sequence: TGTGCCAGCACCGCCTGGTCCAGGAACACCGGGGAGCTGTTTTTT.

The chain couples TRBV27 to TRBJ2-5; possible D gene TRBD1, 5 bases. The V gene lost 3 bases and the J gene lost 4 bases, with 12 bases spanning the gap. This CDR3 comprises 14 residues. Per the germline V gene, CDR1 is MNHEY and CDR2 is SMNVEV (reference sequence). CDR3 nucleotides: TGTGCCAGCAGTTTCCAGGGCCCTCGAGAGACCCAGTACTTC. As protein: CASSFQGPRETQYF.

Only a few counts were recorded for this clonotype. The V gene is TRBV29-1, the J gene TRBJ1-3, with D unresolved. The V gene lost 7 bases and the J gene lost 4 bases, with 11 bases spanning the gap. This CDR3 region has 12 residues. The germline V gene encodes CDR1 SQVTM and CDR2 ANQGSEA. The chain's CDR3 is CSAGGHGNTIYF. Written as DNA, the CDR3 is TGCAGCGCCGGAGGGCACGGAAACACCATATATTTT.

This clonotype occurred many times. The chain joins TRBV29-1 to TRBJ1-1; weak D call: TRBD1 (6 bases). The CDR3 has 14 residues. V was clipped by 5 bases and J by 3 bases, with 16 bases between them. The V gene's germline CDR1 is SQVTM and CDR2 ANQGSEA. CDR3 region: CSVRTGQDYTEAFF. The CDR3, as DNA: TGCAGCGTTAGAACGGGACAAGACTACACTGAAGCTTTCTTT.

This clonotype was seen repeatedly, ten times or more. The chain joins TRBV7-6 to TRBJ2-1; D is ambiguous. CDR3 length equals 16 residues. From germline, CDR1 is SGHVS and CDR2 FNYEAQ. Between the trimmed V and J ends, which lost 6 bases and 0 bases, there was a span of 15 bases. CDR3 in DNA: TGTGCCAGCAGTCCCCTGCTCGGACCCTCCTACAATGAGCAGTTCTTC. This translates into CASSPLLGPSYNEQFF.

The V call is TRBV16, the J call TRBJ1-4; maybe TRBD1 (5 bases). Germline lookup yields CDR1 KGHSY and CDR2 FQNENV. Trimming took off 0 bases at V and 10 bases at J, with 6 bases between the two ends. The CDR3 sequence is 12 residues long. CDR3 residues: CASSQSRGKLFF. The DNA of the CDR3 is TGTGCCAGCAGCCAATCGAGGGGAAAACTGTTTTTT.

This clonotype occurred many times. This sequence joins TRBV9 and TRBJ2-7; the D call may be TRBD1 or TRBD2 (6 bases each). The CDR3 runs 15 residues. Germline-derived CDR1 and CDR2 are SGDLS and YYNGEE. The V and J ends lost 3 bases and 2 bases respectively, with 15 bases between them. The CDR3 DNA reads as TGTGCCAGCAGCGGAGGCGGGACAATAGCCTACGAGCAGTACTTC. It specifies CASSGGGTIAYEQYF.

This rearrangement joins TRBV5-6 to TRBJ1-2, with D maybe TRBD1 (6 bases). This CDR3 has 15 amino acids. Trimming removed 4 bases at V and 4 bases at J, with 17 bases between. Germline assignment: CDR1 SGHDT and CDR2 YYEEEE. CDR3 sequence (DNA): TGTGCCAGCAGCGGACGACAGGAATATTTCTATGGCTACACCTTC. As protein: CASSGRQEYFYGYTF.

This clonotype was counted many times. The rearrangement links TRBV5-1 to TRBJ2-5; maybe TRBD2 (5 bases). Trimming removed 5 bases from V and 4 bases from J, with 15 bases in between. The CDR3 is 14 amino acids. Germline values: CDR1 SGHRS, CDR2 YFSETQ. The CDR3 region is CASRETSGPETQYF. In DNA form, the CDR3 reads TGCGCCAGCAGGGAAACGAGCGGCCCAGAGACCCAGTACTTC.

There are many counts of this clonotype. The chain couples TRBV6-4 to TRBJ2-1; 8 bases fit TRBD2. The germline V gene encodes CDR1 MRHNA and CDR2 SNTAGT. The junction had 11 bases not matched to a gene; V was cut back by 3 bases and J by 10 bases. This CDR3 has 15 amino acids. As DNA, the CDR3 is TGTGCCAGCAGTGATGAGTCGGGGGGGCAGGGAGAGCAGTTCTTC. Translated, it gives CASSDESGGQGEQFF.

The chain links TRBV6-5 to TRBJ2-7, with D possibly being TRBD1 or TRBD2 (6 bases each). The V end was cut by 4 bases, the J end by 2 bases, with 15 bases between. Germline V gene sequence: CDR1 MNHEY, CDR2 SVGAGI. This CDR3 contains 15 residues. The chain's CDR3 is CASSSAGGGTYEQYF. As DNA, the CDR3 is TGTGCCAGCAGTTCCGCCGGGGGCGGAACCTACGAGCAGTACTTC.

The V call is TRBV4-2, the J call TRBJ2-7; D not resolved. V lost 0 bases, J lost 4 bases, and 7 bases lay in between. The CDR3 extends over 13 amino acids. Germline loops: CDR1 LGHNA, CDR2 YNFKEQ. The CDR3 region has the DNA TGTGCCAGCAGCCAAGAGGGCGGATACGAGCAGTACTTC. Translation gives CASSQEGGYEQYF.

The table lists this clonotype with many counts. The CDR3 DNA sequence: TGCAGTGCTAGGGTGGTTGACCGTATCGCTCATGGCTACACCTTC. This gives the protein CSARVVDRIAHGYTF. This chain joins TRBV20-1 and TRBJ1-2, with D hard to call. Germline loops: CDR1 DFQATT, CDR2 SNEGSKA (reference sequence). V lost 3 bases and J lost 6, with 20 bases in between. This CDR3 has 15 amino acids.

This rearrangement joins TRBV19 to TRBJ2-7; no definite D call. Germline-derived CDR1 and CDR2 are LNHDA and SQIVND (reference sequence). V lost 5 bases and J lost 6, with 8 bases in between. The CDR3 consists of 11 residues. The DNA for the CDR3 is TGTGCCAGTAGTGTCGGGTCCGAGCAGTACTTC. Translating it yields CASSVGSEQYF. The full variable domain, completed using reference TRBV19 and TRBJ2-7, is DGGITQSPKYLFRKEGQNVTLSCEQNLNHDAMYWYRQDPGQGLRLIYYSQIVNDFQKGDIAEGYSVSREKKESFPLTVTSAQKNPTAFYLCASSVGSEQYFGPGTRLTVT.

The rearrangement uses TRBV6-6 and TRBJ2-3, with D unresolved. The CDR3 length is 9 residues. CDR1 is MNHNY and CDR2 is SVGAGI in the germline V gene (reference sequence). V lost 8 bases and J lost 6, with 3 bases in between. For the CDR3, the DNA is TGTGCCAGCGGGGATACGCAGTATTTT. It codes for CASGDTQYF.

The gene calls are TRBV3-1 and TRBJ1-2; no reliable D call. V was cut by 2 bases and J by 4 bases, with 14 bases left in between. Germline CDR1 is LGHDT and CDR2 is YNNKEL (reference sequence). This CDR3 has 15 residues. The chain's CDR3 is CASSQPGPLGYGYTF. The CDR3, as DNA: TGTGCCAGCAGCCAACCCGGACCCTTGGGCTATGGCTACACCTTC.

This chain links TRBV3-1 with TRBJ2-1; the D gene is possibly TRBD1 (5 bases). V lost 4 bases, J lost 5 bases, and 18 bases lay in between. Germline V CDR1 and CDR2: LGHDT, YNNKEL (reference sequence). The CDR3 length is 16 residues. The CDR3 region is CASSRQVGATHNEQFF. CDR3 DNA sequence: TGTGCCAGCAGCCGCCAGGTTGGGGCAACCCACAATGAGCAGTTCTTC.

The V gene is TRBV4-3, the J gene TRBJ1-1; D gene uncertain. The CDR3 runs to 13 residues. Per germline, CDR1 LGHNA and CDR2 YSLEER. The ends were cut back, 4 bases at V and 4 bases at J, with 10 bases in the middle. In nucleotides, the CDR3 is TGCGCCAGCAGCCCACGTGTCGGCACTGAAGCTTTCTTT. Translating gives CASSPRVGTEAFF.

This clonotype was seen many times. J is TRBJ2-1 and V is TRBV20-1; 15 nucleotides align to TRBD2. Germline loops: CDR1 DFQATT, CDR2 SNEGSKA (reference sequence). The CDR3 spans 15 residues. The ends lost 6 bases at V and 7 bases at J; junction bases unmatched: 7. The CDR3 bases are TGCAGTGCGATAGCCGGGACTAGCGGGGGGAATGAGCAGTTCTTC. Protein sequence: CSAIAGTSGGNEQFF.

This clonotype was found many times. This chain connects TRBV6-1 to TRBJ1-6, with no clear D. CDR1 is MNHNS, CDR2 SASEGT, per germline. The germline V and J ends were trimmed by 7 bases and 0 bases, with 13 bases remaining between them. The CDR3 has 16 amino acids. The CDR3 protein is CASKVEAGSYNSPLHF. CDR3 DNA sequence: TGTGCCAGCAAAGTCGAGGCAGGCTCCTATAATTCACCCCTCCACTTT.

J is TRBJ1-1 and V is TRBV4-2; D possibly corresponds to TRBD1 (5 bases). Deletions cut 0 bases from V and 1 base from J, with 9 bases between. The CDR3 has 15 amino acids. Germline CDR1 is LGHNA and CDR2 is YNFKEQ. Here the CDR3 reads CASSQEDTENTEAFF. The CDR3 coding sequence is TGTGCCAGCAGCCAAGAGGACACAGAGAACACTGAAGCTTTCTTT.

The J gene is TRBJ2-1, the V gene TRBV7-8; possibly TRBD2 for D (6 bases). The germline V gene encodes CDR1 SGHVS and CDR2 FQNEAQ. The CDR3 loop spans 14 amino acids. Trimming shortened V by 6 bases and J by 5 bases, and 14 bases separated the two germline ends. CDR3 nucleotide sequence: TGTGCCAGCAGAGTTAGTAGCGGACACAATGAGCAGTTCTTC. The encoded protein is CASRVSSGHNEQFF.

This clonotype was observed a handful of times. This chain uses TRBV20-1 with TRBJ2-7; D may correspond to TRBD1 or TRBD2 (5 bases each). V was clipped by 6 bases and J by 0 bases, with 15 bases between them. The CDR3 length is 14 residues. Germline V gene lookup returns CDR1 DFQATT and CDR2 SNEGSKA (reference sequence). The CDR3: CSALRDGNSYEQYF. The CDR3, as DNA: TGCAGTGCCCTCCGGGACGGAAACTCCTACGAGCAGTACTTC.

This clonotype has only a few counts. This chain joins TRBV5-1 and TRBJ2-7; 9 nucleotides agree with TRBD2. V lost 0 bases and J lost 3; bases outside the gene matches: 4. Germline V lookup: CDR1 SGHRS, CDR2 YFSETQ. This CDR3 is built from 15 residues. The CDR3 here is CASSLVAGAYYEQYF. The CDR3 region has the DNA TGCGCCAGCAGCTTGGTAGCGGGGGCCTACTACGAGCAGTACTTC. Variable domain in full (rest from reference TRBV5-1 and TRBJ2-7): KAGVTQTPRYLIKTRGQQVTLSCSPISGHRSVSWYQQTPGQGLQFLFEYFSETQRNKGNFPGRFSGRQFSNSRSEMNVSTLELGDSALYLCASSLVAGAYYEQYFGPGTRLTVT.